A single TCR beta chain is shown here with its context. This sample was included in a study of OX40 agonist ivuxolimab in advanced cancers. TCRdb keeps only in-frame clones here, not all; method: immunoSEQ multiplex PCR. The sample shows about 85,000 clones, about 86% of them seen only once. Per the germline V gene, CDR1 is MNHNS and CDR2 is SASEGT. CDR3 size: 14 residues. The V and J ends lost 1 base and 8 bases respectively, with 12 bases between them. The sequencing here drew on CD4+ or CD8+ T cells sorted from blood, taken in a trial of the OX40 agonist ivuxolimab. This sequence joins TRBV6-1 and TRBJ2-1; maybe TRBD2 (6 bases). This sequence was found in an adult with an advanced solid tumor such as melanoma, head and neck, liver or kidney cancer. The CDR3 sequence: CASSEGWTTDEQFF. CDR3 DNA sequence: TGTGCCAGCAGTGAAGGCTGGACTACGGATGAGCAGTTCTTC.